This T cell receptor (beta chain) was found in a study of T cells in Graves' hyperthyroidism and ophthalmopathy. The overall study: Before any treatment, at initial diagnosis, peripheral blood was collected.

This CDR3 comprises 15 residues. Germline V gene lookup returns CDR1 SGDLS and CDR2 YYNGEE. The V end was cut by 0 bases, the J end by 5 bases, with 14 bases between. Patients aged 18 to 65 had newly diagnosed hyperthyroidism that had lasted under 2 months. It was less than 13 ml of fresh peripheral blood that supplied the PBMCs. RNA transcripts yielded amplified TCR beta CDR3 regions. Primed by the HTBI set, a first-round RT-PCR was run on the TCR CDR3. Via MiXCR, TCRdb re-called the multiplex PCR reads, giving one row per CDR3 protein. The sample lists about 360,000 distinct CDR3 sequences; around 14% were seen once. Overall study findings and caveats: Blood also contained most expanded thyroid clonotypes above 0.001.

This clonotype was counted many times. The antigen is not known. This TCR was sampled from a woman under 30 with Graves' hyperthyroidism. The rearrangement links TRBV9 to TRBJ2-5; the D call may be TRBD1 or TRBD2 (5 bases each). Sequenced input: blood. Here the CDR3 DNA reads TGTGCCAGCAGCGTAGATATAGGCAGGGAGGAGACCCAGTACTTC. This codes for CASSVDIGREETQYF.